In its sample, the clone carrying this T cell receptor (beta chain) was seen a few times. V lost 5 bases, J lost 2 bases, and 8 bases stayed unmatched. This CDR3 spans 15 amino acids. Germline CDR1 reads LNHDA; CDR2 reads SQIVND (reference sequence). Regions amplified from RNA transcripts were the TCR beta CDR3 regions. Initially, a first-round RT-PCR of the TCR CDR3 employed the HTBI primer set. One entry per CDR3 protein results from TCRdb running MiXCR on the multiplex PCR reads. The sample carries more than 550,000 distinct CDR3 sequences, around 20% recorded once. This sample was taken from a study of T cells in Graves' hyperthyroidism and ophthalmopathy.

Sequencing was performed on blood. The V gene is TRBV19, the J gene TRBJ1-1; the match to TRBD1 covers 7 bases. The sequence was collected from a woman aged 45-59 years with Graves' hyperthyroidism that later progressed to Graves' ophthalmopathy. This CDR3 is CASSSPGQPNTEAFF. As DNA, the CDR3 is TGTGCCAGTAGTTCCCCGGGACAGCCAAACACTGAAGCTTTCTTT.